The present T cell receptor (beta chain) was sequenced within a study of cytomegalovirus exposure and HLA in healthy donors. A remark on this clone: Its antigen is not identified.

Points from the study as a whole: The study designated around 150 TCR beta chains cytomegalovirus-associated. Generally TCR sequences proved uncommon, though certain public TCRs appeared in numerous donors.

J lost 8 bases, V lost 7 bases, and 6 bases had no gene match. Germline lookup yields CDR1 SGHAT and CDR2 FQNNGV. CDR3 length: 14 residues. Here immunoSEQ multiplex PCR was the method, and the copy in TCRdb shows in-frame clones only, minus some. The profile shows 220,000 or so clones, 70% to 90% of them singletons. The sequence came from a woman under 30 in good health and CMV-seronegative. The chain couples TRBV11-2 to TRBJ2-1, with 12 bases lining up with TRBD2. Sequencing was carried out using PBMCs. The CDR3 protein is CASKASGREDEQFF. As DNA, the CDR3 is TGTGCCAGCAAGGCTAGCGGGAGGGAGGATGAGCAGTTCTTC. The whole variable domain, filled in from reference TRBV11-2 and TRBJ2-1, reads EAGVAQSPRYKIIEKRQSVAFWCNPISGHATLYWYQQILGQGPKLLIQFQNNGVVDDSQLPKDRFSAERLKGVDSTLKIQPAKLEDSAVYLCASKASGREDEQFFGPGTRLTVL.